This paragraph reports one TCR beta chain. In the original workflow: Amplifying reference gene primers gave estimates of nucleated cell counts. Libraries were prepared by immunoSEQ multiplex PCR; TCRdb keeps only in-frame clonotypes and omits some of them. V, J and clone size are those of that table, while D and trimming were read from the DNA. Seen here are about 120,000 clones, more than 60% observed once, and the top ten hold 2.3%. The sample originates from a study of blood T cell repertoires in COVID-19. As for the study in general: The United States, Italy and Spain provided the acute and convalescent COVID-19 samples. T cells, B-cell-depleted T cells, or PBMCs provided the cDNA or gDNA that served as material.

CDR1 and CDR2 (germline): SGHAT, FQNNGV. V was trimmed by 1 base and J by 10 bases, leaving 8 bases between them. This CDR3 is 13 amino acids long. The receptor's source is a man aged 70 or older with acute or convalescent COVID-19. This chain joins TRBV11-2 and TRBJ1-6; D is possibly TRBD1 (5 bases). The sequencing sample was made of peripheral blood. The CDR3 loop reads CASSLGGRSPLHF. In DNA, the CDR3 is TGTGCCAGCAGCTTAGGGGGCAGGTCACCCCTCCACTTT.